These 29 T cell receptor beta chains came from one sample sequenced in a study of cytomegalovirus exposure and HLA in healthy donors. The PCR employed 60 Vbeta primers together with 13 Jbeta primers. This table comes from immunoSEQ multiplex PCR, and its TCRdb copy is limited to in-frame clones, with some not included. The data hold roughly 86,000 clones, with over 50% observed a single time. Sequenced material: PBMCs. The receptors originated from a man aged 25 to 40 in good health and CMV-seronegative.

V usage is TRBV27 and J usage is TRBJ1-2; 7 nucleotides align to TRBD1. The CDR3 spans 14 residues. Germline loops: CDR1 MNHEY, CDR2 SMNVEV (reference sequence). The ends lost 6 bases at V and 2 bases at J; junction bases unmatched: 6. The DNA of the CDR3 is TGTGCCAGCAGCCCGACGACAGGGAACTATGGCTACACCTTC. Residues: CASSPTTGNYGYTF.

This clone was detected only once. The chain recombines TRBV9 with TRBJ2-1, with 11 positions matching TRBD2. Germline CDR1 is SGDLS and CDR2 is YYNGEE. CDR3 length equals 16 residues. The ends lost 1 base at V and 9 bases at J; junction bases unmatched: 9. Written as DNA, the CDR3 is TGTGCCAGCAGCGTATACCCTAGCGGGGGGTCGGCTGAGCAGTTCTTC. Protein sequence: CASSVYPSGGSAEQFF. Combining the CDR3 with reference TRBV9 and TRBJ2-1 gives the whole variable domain DSGVTQTPKHLITATGQRVTLRCSPRSGDLSVYWYQQSLDQGLQFLIQYYNGEERAKGNILERFSAQQFPDLHSELNLSSLELGDSALYFCASSVYPSGGSAEQFFGPGTRLTVL.

The chain's CDR3 is CASSSTGAETQYF. The CDR3 DNA sequence: TGTGCCAGCAGCTCCACAGGGGCGGAGACCCAGTACTTC. The chain combines TRBV7-9 with TRBJ2-5; 7 nucleotides agree with TRBD1. J lost 5 bases, V lost 4 bases, and 4 bases had no gene match. Germline V CDR1 and CDR2: SEHNR, FQNEAQ (reference sequence). The CDR3 is 13 amino acids.

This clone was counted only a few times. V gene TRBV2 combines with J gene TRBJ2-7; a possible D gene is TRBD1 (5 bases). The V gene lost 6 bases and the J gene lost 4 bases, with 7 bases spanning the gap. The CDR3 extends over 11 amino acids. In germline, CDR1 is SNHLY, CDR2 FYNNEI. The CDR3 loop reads CASSTGYEQYF. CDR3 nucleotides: TGTGCCAGCAGCACAGGATACGAGCAGTACTTC. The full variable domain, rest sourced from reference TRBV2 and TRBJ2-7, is EPEVTQTPSHQVTQMGQEVILRCVPISNHLYFYWYRQILGQKVEFLVSFYNNEISEKSEIFDDQFSVERPDGSNFTLKIRSTKLEDSAMYFCASSTGYEQYFGPGTRLTVT.

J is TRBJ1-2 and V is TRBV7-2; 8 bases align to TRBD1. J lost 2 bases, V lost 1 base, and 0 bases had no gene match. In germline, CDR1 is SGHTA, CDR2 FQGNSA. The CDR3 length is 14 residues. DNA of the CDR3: TGTGCCAGCAGCTTAGGACAGGGGAACTATGGCTACACCTTC. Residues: CASSLGQGNYGYTF.

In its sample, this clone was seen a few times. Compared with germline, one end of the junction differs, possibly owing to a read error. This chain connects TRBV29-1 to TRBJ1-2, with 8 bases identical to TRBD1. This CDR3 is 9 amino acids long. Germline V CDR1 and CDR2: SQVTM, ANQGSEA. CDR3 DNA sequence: TGCAGCGTTGAACGGGACAGGATCTTC. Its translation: CSVERDRIF.

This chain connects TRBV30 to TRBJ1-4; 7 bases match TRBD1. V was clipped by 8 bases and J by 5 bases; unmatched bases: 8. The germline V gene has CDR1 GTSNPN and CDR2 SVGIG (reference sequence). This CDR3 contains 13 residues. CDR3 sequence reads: CAQRGRPNEKLFF. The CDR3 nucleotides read TGTGCCCAGAGGGGGCGTCCGAATGAAAAACTGTTTTTT.

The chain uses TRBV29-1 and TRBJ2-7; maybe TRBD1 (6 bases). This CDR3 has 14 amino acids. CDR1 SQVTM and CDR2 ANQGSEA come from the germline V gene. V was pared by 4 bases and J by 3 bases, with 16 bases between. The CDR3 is CSVVIQGIGYEQYF. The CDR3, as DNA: TGCAGCGTTGTAATTCAGGGGATTGGCTACGAGCAGTACTTC.

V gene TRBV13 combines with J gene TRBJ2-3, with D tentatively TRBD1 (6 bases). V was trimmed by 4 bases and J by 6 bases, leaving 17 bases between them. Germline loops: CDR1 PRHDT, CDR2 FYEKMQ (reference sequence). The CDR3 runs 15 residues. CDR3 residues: CASSSRDKVEDTQYF. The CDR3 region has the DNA TGTGCCAGCAGCTCCCGGGACAAGGTGGAGGATACGCAGTATTTT.

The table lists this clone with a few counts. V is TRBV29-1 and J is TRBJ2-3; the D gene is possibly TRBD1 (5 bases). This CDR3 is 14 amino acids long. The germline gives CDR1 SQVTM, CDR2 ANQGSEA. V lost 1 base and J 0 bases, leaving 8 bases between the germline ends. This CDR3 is CSVEGTGSTDTQYF. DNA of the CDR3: TGCAGCGTTGAAGGTACAGGTAGCACAGATACGCAGTATTTT.

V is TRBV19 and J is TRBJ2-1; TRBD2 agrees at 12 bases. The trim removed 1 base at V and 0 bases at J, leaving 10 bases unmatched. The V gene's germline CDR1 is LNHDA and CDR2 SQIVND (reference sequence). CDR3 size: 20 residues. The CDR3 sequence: CASSIGLAGGISSSYNEQFF. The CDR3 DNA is TGTGCCAGTAGTATAGGTCTAGCGGGAGGGATTTCAAGCTCCTACAATGAGCAGTTCTTC.

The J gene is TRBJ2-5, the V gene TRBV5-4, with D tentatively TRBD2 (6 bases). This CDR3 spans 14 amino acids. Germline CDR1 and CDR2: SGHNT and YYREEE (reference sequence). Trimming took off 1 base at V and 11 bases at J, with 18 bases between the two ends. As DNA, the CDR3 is TGTGCCAGCAGCTTGCGGGACTTCACCTACGGGCAGTACTTC. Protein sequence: CASSLRDFTYGQYF.

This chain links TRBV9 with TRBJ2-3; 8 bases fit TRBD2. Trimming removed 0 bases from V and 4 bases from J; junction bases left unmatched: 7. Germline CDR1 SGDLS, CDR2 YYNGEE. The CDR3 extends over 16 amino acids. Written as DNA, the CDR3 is TGTGCCAGCAGCGTAGCTGGGCTAGCGGGCCCAGATACGCAGTATTTT. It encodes CASSVAGLAGPDTQYF.

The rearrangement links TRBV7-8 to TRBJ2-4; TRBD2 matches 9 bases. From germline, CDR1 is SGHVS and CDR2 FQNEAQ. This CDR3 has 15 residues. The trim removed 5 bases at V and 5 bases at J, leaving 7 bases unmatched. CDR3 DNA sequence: TGTGCCAGCAGCACGCGGGGGGGCGGGCAAAACATTCAGTACTTC. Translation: CASSTRGGGQNIQYF.

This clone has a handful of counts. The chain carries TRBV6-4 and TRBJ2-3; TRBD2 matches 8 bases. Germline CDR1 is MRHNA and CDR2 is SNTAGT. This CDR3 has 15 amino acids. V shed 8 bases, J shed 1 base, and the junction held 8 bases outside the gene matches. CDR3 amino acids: CASAPSAGGTDTQYF. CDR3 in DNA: TGTGCCAGCGCCCCCTCAGCGGGGGGCACAGATACGCAGTATTTT.

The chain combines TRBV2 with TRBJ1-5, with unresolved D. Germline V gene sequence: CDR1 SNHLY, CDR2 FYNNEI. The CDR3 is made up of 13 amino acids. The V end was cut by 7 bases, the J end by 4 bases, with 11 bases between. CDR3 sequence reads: CASTRTRNQPQHF. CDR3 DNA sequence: TGTGCCAGCACCAGAACTAGGAATCAGCCCCAGCATTTT.

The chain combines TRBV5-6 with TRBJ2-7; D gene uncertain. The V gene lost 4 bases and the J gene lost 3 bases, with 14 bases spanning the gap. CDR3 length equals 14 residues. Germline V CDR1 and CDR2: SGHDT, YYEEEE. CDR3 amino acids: CASSPASLSYEQYF. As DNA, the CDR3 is TGTGCCAGCAGCCCAGCTAGTCTAAGCTACGAGCAGTACTTC.

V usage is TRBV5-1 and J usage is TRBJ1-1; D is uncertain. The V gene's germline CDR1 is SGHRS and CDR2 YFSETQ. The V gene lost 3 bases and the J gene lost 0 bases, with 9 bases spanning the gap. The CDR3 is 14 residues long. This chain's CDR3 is CASSYRTMNTEAFF. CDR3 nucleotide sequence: TGCGCCAGCAGCTATAGAACTATGAACACTGAAGCTTTCTTT.

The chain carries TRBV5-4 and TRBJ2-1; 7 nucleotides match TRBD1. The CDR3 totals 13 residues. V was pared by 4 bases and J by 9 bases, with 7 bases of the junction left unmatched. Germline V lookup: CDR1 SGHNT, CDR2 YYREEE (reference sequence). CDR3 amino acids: CASSQDRDGEQFF. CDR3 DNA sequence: TGTGCCAGCAGCCAAGACAGGGATGGTGAGCAGTTCTTC.

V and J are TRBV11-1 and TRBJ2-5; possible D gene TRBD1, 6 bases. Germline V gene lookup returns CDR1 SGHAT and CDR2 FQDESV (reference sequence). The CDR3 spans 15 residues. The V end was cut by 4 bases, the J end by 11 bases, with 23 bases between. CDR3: CASSSPAGAVSEQYF. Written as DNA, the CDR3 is TGTGCCAGCAGCTCACCTGCAGGGGCGGTAAGTGAGCAGTACTTC.

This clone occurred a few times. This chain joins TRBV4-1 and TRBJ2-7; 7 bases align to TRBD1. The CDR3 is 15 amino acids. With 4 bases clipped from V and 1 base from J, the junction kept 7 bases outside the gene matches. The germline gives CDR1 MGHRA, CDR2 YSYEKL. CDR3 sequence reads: CASSRDRARSYEQYF. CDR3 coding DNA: TGCGCCAGCAGCCGAGACAGGGCACGATCCTACGAGCAGTACTTC.

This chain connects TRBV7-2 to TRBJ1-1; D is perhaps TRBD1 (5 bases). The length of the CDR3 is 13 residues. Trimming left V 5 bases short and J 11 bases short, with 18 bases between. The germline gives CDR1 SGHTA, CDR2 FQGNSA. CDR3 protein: CASSPRGDRGAFF. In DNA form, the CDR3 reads TGTGCCAGCAGCCCACGGGGGGACCGGGGGGCTTTCTTT.

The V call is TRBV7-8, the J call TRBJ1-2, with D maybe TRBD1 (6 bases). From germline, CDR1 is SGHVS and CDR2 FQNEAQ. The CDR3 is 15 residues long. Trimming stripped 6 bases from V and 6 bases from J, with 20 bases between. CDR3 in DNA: TGTGCCAGCAGTCTTGTACAGGGATCTGGGAATGGCTACACCTTC. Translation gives CASSLVQGSGNGYTF.

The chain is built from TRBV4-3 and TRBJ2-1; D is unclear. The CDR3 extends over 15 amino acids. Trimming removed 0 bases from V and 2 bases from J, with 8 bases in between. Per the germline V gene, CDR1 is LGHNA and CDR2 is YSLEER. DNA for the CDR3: TGCGCCAGCAGCCAAGAGGCAGGAACCTACAATGAGCAGTTCTTC. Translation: CASSQEAGTYNEQFF.

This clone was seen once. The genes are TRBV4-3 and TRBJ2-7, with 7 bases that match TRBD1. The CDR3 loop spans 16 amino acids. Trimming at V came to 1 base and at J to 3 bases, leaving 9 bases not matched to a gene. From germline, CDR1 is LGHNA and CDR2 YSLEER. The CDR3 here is CASSQAADREFYEQYF. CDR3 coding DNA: TGCGCCAGCAGCCAAGCGGCCGACAGGGAATTCTACGAGCAGTACTTC.

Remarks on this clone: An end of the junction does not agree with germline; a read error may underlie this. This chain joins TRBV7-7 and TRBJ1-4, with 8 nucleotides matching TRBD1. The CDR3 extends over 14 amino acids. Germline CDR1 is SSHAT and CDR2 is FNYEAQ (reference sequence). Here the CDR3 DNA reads TGTGCTAGCAGCCCAGGACAGGGAGAGGAAAAACTGTTTTTT. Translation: CASSPGQGEEKLFF.

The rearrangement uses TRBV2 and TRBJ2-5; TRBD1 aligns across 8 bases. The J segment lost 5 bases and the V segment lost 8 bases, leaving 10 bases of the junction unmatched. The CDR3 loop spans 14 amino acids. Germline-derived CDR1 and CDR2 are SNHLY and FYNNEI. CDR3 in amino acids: CASQTGARRETQYF. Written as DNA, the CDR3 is TGTGCCAGCCAGACAGGGGCCAGGAGGGAGACCCAGTACTTC.

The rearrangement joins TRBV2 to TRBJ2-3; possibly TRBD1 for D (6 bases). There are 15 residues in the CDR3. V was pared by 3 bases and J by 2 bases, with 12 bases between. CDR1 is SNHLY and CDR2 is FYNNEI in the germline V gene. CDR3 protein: CASSDVQGFTDTQYF. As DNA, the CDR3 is TGTGCCAGCAGTGATGTTCAGGGGTTCACAGATACGCAGTATTTT. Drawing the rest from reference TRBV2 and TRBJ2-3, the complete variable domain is EPEVTQTPSHQVTQMGQEVILRCVPISNHLYFYWYRQILGQKVEFLVSFYNNEISEKSEIFDDQFSVERPDGSNFTLKIRSTKLEDSAMYFCASSDVQGFTDTQYFGPGTRLTVL.

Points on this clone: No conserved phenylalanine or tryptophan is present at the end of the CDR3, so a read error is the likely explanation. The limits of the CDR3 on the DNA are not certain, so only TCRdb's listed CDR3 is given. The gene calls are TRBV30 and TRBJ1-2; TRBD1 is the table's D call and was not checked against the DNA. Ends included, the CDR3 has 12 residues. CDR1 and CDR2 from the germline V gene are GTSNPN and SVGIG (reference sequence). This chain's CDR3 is CAWSLGQAAGYL.